Detailed here is one T cell receptor (beta chain). Its antigen is unknown. The data originate from a study of OX40 agonist ivuxolimab in advanced cancers. Findings of the study overall: Mean expanded clone counts were higher in CD8+ than CD4+ T cells.

Libraries were prepared by immunoSEQ multiplex PCR; TCRdb keeps only in-frame clonotypes and omits some of them. The data show around 69,000 clones, just over 85% seen once. Germline CDR1 SGHNT, CDR2 YYREEE (reference sequence). V gave up 3 bases and J gave up 7 bases, with 23 bases separating them. This CDR3 is 17 amino acids long. This chain uses TRBV5-4 with TRBJ2-1; D possibly corresponds to TRBD2 (7 bases). The specimen was CD4+ or CD8+ T cells sorted from blood, collected in a trial of the OX40 agonist ivuxolimab. The sequence derives from an adult with an advanced solid tumor such as melanoma, head and neck, liver or kidney cancer. CDR3 sequence (DNA): TGTGCCAGCAGCTCCTTCTCGGAGGGGGGGCGTAGAAATGAGCAGTTCTTC. It specifies CASSSFSEGGRRNEQFF.